This T cell receptor (beta chain) was sequenced in a study of regulatory T cells in long-lasting Graves disease (dated by TCRdb to 2020 to 2022). Background on the whole study: Newly diagnosed Graves' disease patients had taken antithyroid drugs for less than 3 months. The study was conducted in China and was registered as a clinical trial. TCR sequencing covered around 13 persistent and around 20 newly diagnosed Graves' disease patients, around 35 samples in total. Peripheral blood TCR sequencing and RNA sequencing compared persistent Graves' disease patients with newly diagnosed Graves' disease patients. General findings and caveats noted by the study authors: Sequencing and analysis were restricted to the TCR beta chain. More public clonotypes were shared among persistent patients (roughly 3,000) than among newly diagnosed patients (966). Persistent disease showed preferential use of TRBV28, TRBJ1-2 and TRBJ2-5, whereas newly diagnosed disease favored TRBV20-1 and TRBJ2-1. The small sample size was acknowledged by the authors as a limitation that may reduce accuracy. Because the primary lesion, thyroid tissue, could not be accessed, the study looked at peripheral blood alone. Persistent Graves' disease patients showed lower TCR Shannon entropy and fewer highly expanded clones than newly diagnosed patients, suggesting clonal expansion.

The library came from multiplex PCR. The listed sequencing device is Illumina HiSeq 4000. TCR beta libraries were built with iRepertoire HTBI primers and Arm-PCR amplification of CDR3 regions. PCR products were gel purified before sequencing. The authors processed their data as follows. Gene usage analysis of CDR3 amino acid clonotypes used the 60 to 80 TRBV and around 14 TRBJ segments found across samples. COPE and FqMerger were used to merge filtered high-quality paired reads into contigs. BLAST was used to align contigs to the IMGT TRBV, TRBD and TRBJ reference genes, and CDR3 was defined following IMGT. Any clonotype with a frequency above 0.1% was classified as a highly expanded clone. Repertoire diversity was measured by Shannon entropy, and V-J evenness by the Gini coefficient. Public clonotypes were defined as clonotypes shared by more than one individual. The public reads were reprocessed in TCRdb via fastp at Q25 and MiXCR, keeping in-frame beta chains. One record per CDR3 amino acid sequence lists the most common genes and DNA. The authors' filters were not applied to this entry. Present in this sample are about 440,000 distinct CDR3 sequences, around 17% of which were seen just once. The top ten constitute around a tenth of the sample.

This specimen's time point label, per the study, means: newly diagnosed GD, antithyroid drugs for less than 3 months. RNA was extracted from PBMCs in TRIzol for both TCR sequencing and RNA sequencing. The diagnosis of Graves' disease was made according to American Thyroid Association guidelines. Patients were recruited from an endocrinology department in Xi'an, China. Each patient gave about 10 milliliters of peripheral blood, collected in an EDTA anticoagulant tube. PBMCs were isolated by Ficoll Paque Plus density gradient separation without further T cell sorting. An Agilent 2100 Bioanalyzer and agarose gel were used to check RNA quality, while a NanoDrop 2000 measured RNA concentration. Details on this clonotype: This receptor's antigen is unknown. One base away there is no much larger clone; base qualities are not given.

CDR1 PRHDT and CDR2 FYEKMQ are derived from the germline V gene (reference sequence). Trimming removed 5 bases from V and 6 bases from J, leaving 11 bases between the germline ends. Including the terminal cysteine and phenylalanine, the CDR3 comprises 13 residues. Only the CDR3 part of the read is kept: 39 bases, read in frame from the first base. The same data also went into a second study, on T cells in Graves' hyperthyroidism and ophthalmopathy. The second study, in turn, reports: Stable Graves' hyperthyroidism was defined as no progression to ophthalmopathy during 18 months of follow-up. Hyperthyroidism patients were newly diagnosed, had a disease duration of under 2 months, and were aged 18 to 65 years. Patients with uncontrolled infections, other autoimmune diseases, pregnancy or lactation were excluded. Diagnoses were established on the basis of clinical symptoms, serum thyroxine and TRAb, thyroid ultrasound, and orbital computed tomography. For the first round of RT-PCR on the TCR CDR3, the HTBI primer set was used together with the Qiagen OneStep RT-PCR kit. Most expanded thyroid clonotypes (frequency above 0.001) were also found in blood, which suggests that blood repertoires may mirror thyroid immune responses. In cross-validation, a model built on a 13 V-J signature told ophthalmopathy apart from stable hyperthyroidism with 85% to 90% sensitivity and approximately 81% specificity, and in testing the same model reached 80%/75%. In validation, the model predicted progression to ophthalmopathy with 65% to 71% sensitivity and approximately 72% specificity, a median of 6.5 months before onset. TCR V-J signatures able to tell the groups apart were searched for in a discovery cohort of 90 to 100 patients, of whom more than 40 had Graves' ophthalmopathy and more than 55 had stable Graves' hyperthyroidism. Prospective prediction of ophthalmopathy was tested in an independent validation cohort consisting of under 20 hyperthyroidism patients and around 17 patients who later progressed to ophthalmopathy. The 100 or so discovery patients were randomly divided into training and test sets at a 7:3 ratio. In addition, the study compared T-cell repertoires in thyroid tissue and in blood from about 6 Graves' hyperthyroidism patients. Once sampling was done, hyperthyroidism patients were given methimazole at a starting dose of 30 mg daily, whereas ophthalmopathy patients were given high-dose intravenous methylprednisolone. Libraries were constructed in a second round of multiplex PCR, after which size selection and purification were performed. Paired-end sequencing of the libraries was performed with 100 bp reads on an Illumina HiSeq2000. SOAPnuke was used to process the raw data, with reads discarded if the reads contained adapters or uncalled bases, had a mean Phred below 15, or lacked an exact constant-primer or identifier match. High-quality paired reads were merged with COPE v1.2.5, and unique nucleotide sequences were defined as clonotypes. MiTCR v1.1 was used to align clonotypes to the IMGT TRBV, TRBD and TRBJ reference segments. Analysis was restricted to V-J combinations with a frequency above 0.0001, which covered approximately 99% of repertoires. A TCS score was defined as the ratio of F50 (clonal expansion) to E x V (chaos), with BLOSUM62-based TCRdist applied between CDR3 peptides within each V-J. Welch's t-statistics and random forest reduced several hundred V-J features to roughly 13, which were used in a naive Bayes classifier (R e1071). Sample size was not statistically predetermined, and blinding of investigators to group allocation was not performed. According to the paper, TCR Vbeta CDR3 sequencing was carried out on 135 peripheral blood samples, which came from 40 to 45 ophthalmopathy, around 74 hyperthyroidism and around 17 progressor patients.

The receptor chain draws on TRBV13 and TRBJ2-1, with no D gene named confidently. The material sequenced was peripheral blood mononuclear cells (PBMCs), taken at new diagnosis, from a patient treated with antithyroid drugs. The TCR comes from a woman in her thirties with Graves disease. Donor details come from another sample of the same person, matched by shared clones. The base sequence is TGTGCCAGCAGCCCTGGGCCCATCAATGAGCAGTTCTTC. It encodes CASSPGPINEQFF. Full variable domain (CDR3 extended with the reference TRBV13 and TRBJ2-1 proteins): AAGVIQSPRHLIKEKRETATLKCYPIPRHDTVYWYQQGPGQDPQFLISFYEKMQSDKGSIPDRFSAQQFSDYHSELNMSSLELGDSALYFCASSPGPINEQFFGPGTRLTVL.